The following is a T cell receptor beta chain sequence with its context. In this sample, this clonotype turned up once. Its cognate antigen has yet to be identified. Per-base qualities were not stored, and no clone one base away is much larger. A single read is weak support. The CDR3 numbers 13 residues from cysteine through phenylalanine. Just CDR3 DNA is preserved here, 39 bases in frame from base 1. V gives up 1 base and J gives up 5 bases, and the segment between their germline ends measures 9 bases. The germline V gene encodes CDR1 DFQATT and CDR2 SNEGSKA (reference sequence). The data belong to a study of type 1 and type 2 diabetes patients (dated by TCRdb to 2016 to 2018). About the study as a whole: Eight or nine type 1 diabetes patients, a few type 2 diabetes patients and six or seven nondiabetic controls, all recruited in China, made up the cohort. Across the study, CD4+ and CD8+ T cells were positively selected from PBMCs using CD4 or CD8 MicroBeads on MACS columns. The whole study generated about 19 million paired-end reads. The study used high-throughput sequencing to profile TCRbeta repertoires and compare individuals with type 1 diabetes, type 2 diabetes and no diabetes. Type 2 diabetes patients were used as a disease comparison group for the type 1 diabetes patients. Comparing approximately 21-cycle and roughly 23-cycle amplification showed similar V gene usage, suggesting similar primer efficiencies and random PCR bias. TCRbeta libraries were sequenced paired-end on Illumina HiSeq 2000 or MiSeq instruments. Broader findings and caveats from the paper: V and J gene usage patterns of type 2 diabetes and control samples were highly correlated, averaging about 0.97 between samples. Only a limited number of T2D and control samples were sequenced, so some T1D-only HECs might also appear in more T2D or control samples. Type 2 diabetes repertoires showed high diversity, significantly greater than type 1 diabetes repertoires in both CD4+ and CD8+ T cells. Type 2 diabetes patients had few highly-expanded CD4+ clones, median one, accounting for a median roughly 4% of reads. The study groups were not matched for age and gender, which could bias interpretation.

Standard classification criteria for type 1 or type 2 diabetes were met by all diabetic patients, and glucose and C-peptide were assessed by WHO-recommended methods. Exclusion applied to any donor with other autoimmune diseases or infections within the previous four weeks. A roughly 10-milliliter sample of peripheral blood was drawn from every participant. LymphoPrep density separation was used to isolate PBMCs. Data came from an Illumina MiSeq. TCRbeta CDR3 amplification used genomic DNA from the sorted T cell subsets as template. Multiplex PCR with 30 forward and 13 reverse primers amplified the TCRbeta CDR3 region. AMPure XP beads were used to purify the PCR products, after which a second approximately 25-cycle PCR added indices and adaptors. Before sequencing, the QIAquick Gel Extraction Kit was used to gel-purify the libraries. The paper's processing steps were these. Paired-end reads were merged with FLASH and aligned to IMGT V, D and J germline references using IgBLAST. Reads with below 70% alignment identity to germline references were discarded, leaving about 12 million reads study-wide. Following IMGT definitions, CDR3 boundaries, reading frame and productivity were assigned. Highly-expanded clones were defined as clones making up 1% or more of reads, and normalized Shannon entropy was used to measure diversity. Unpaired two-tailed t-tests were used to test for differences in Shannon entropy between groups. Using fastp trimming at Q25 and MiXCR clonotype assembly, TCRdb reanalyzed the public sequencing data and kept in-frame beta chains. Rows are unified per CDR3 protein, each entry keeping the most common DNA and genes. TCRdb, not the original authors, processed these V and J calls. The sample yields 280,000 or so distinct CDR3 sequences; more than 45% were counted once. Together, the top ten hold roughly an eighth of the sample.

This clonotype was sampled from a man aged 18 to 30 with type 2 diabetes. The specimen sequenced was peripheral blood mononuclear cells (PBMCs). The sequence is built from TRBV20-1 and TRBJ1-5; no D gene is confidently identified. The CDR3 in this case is CSARVAGDQPQHF. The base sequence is TGCAGTGCTAGAGTGGCAGGAGATCAGCCCCAGCATTTT.